Included here is one TCR beta chain sequence, with context. The antigen remains unidentified. The data belong to a study of human T cells and chemical hapten exposure. About the study: Across its approximately 25 weeks, the study gave patients weekly diphenylcyclopropenone doses to the scalp. Overall study findings and caveats: The formation of large CDR3 similarity clusters by expanded TCRs significantly exceeded that of controls. Each of the donors had alopecia, so their immune responses may not resemble those of healthy people. Expanded TCR counts at PT1 went up together with patch test score, a positive correlation.

Per germline, CDR1 MNHEY and CDR2 SVGAGI. Trimming shortened V by 4 bases and J by 8 bases, and 11 bases separated the two germline ends. The length of the CDR3 is 13 residues. TCRdb re-called the RACE reads with MiXCR, one entry per CDR3 protein. The data show fewer than 200,000 distinct CDR3 sequences, with 20% to 25% seen just once and under 7% held by the top ten. Sample time point: patch test 1, 2 weeks after DPC sensitization. Noted treatment: therapeutic diphenylcyclopropenone sensitization with weekly scalp DPC. The chain recombines TRBV6-5 with TRBJ2-2; D not certain. Sequenced here: whole blood, sampled in connection with sensitization to the hapten diphenylcyclopropenone (DPC). This receptor was identified in a woman between 45 and 60 years old with alopecia areata. Some clones in this sample may be carry-over from other donors' samples. As DNA, the CDR3 is TGTGCCAGCAGTTTGGGCCTTTTTGGGGAGCTGTTTTTT. The encoded protein is CASSLGLFGELFF.